The T cell receptor beta chain under discussion was sequenced for a study of blood T cell repertoires in COVID-19. Whole-study context: The study drew acute and convalescent COVID-19 samples from the United States, Italy and Spain. PBMCs, B-cell-depleted T cells, or T cells were the source of the cDNA or gDNA that made up the material.

Per the germline V gene, CDR1 is SGDLS and CDR2 is YYNGEE. V lost 3 bases, J lost 4 bases, and 3 bases stayed unmatched. This CDR3 has 14 residues. As originally analysed: Counts of nucleated cells, estimated from reference gene primer amplification, were obtained. The assay was immunoSEQ multiplex PCR, and TCRdb's table has in-frame clones only and misses some. V, J and clone size were drawn from that table, and D and trimming were deduced from the DNA. The repertoire holds around 100,000 clones, more than 90% seen once, with around 5.7% in the top ten. The sample was peripheral blood. The chain is built from TRBV9 and TRBJ1-3, with 8 bases lining up with TRBD1. The clonotype was recovered from a man aged 70-80 years with acute or convalescent COVID-19. CDR3 nucleotide sequence: TGTGCCAGCAGCGGTGACAGGGGAGGAAACACCATATATTTT. As protein: CASSGDRGGNTIYF.